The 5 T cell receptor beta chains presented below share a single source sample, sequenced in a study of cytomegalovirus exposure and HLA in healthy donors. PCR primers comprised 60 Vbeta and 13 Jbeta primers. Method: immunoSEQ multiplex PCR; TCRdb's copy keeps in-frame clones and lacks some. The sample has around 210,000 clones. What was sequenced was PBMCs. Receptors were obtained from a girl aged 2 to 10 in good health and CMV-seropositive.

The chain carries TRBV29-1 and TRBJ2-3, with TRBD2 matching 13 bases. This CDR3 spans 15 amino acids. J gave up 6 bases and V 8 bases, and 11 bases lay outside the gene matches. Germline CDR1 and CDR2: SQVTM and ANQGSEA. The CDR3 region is CSTTSGRVSGDTQYF. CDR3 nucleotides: TGCAGCACAACTAGCGGGAGGGTTAGTGGGGATACGCAGTATTTT.

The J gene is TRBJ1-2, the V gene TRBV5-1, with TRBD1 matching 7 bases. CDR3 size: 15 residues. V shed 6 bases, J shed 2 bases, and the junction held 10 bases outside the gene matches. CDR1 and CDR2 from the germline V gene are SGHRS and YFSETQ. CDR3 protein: CASTEVMGQNYGYTF. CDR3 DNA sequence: TGCGCCAGCACCGAGGTAATGGGACAGAACTATGGCTACACCTTC. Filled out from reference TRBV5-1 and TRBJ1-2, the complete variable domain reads KAGVTQTPRYLIKTRGQQVTLSCSPISGHRSVSWYQQTPGQGLQFLFEYFSETQRNKGNFPGRFSGRQFSNSRSEMNVSTLELGDSALYLCASTEVMGQNYGYTFGSGTRLTVV.

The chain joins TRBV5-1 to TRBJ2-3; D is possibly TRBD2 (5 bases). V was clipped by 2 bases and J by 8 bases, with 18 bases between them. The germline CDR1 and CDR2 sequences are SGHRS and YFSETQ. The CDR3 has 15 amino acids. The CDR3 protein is CASSLDPTRSSTQYF. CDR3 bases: TGCGCCAGCAGCTTAGACCCAACTAGGTCGAGTACGCAGTATTTT.

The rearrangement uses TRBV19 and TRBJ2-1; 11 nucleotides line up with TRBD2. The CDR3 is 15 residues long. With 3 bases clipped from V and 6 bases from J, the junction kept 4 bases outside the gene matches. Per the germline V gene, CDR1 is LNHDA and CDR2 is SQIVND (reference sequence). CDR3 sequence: CASSILAGGFNEQFF. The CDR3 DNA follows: TGTGCCAGTAGTATCCTAGCGGGAGGTTTCAATGAGCAGTTCTTC.

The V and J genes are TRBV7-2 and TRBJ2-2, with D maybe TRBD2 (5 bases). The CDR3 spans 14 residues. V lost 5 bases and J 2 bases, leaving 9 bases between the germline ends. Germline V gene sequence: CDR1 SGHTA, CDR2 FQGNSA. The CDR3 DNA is TGTGCCAGCAGCCTACTAGACAACACCGGGGAGCTGTTTTTT. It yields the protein CASSLLDNTGELFF. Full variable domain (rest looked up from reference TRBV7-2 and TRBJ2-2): GAGVSQSPSNKVTEKGKDVELRCDPISGHTALYWYRQSLGQGLEFLIYFQGNSAPDKSGLPSDRFSAERTGGSVSTLTIQRTQQEDSAVYLCASSLLDNTGELFFGEGSRLTVL.